This T cell receptor beta chain was observed in a study of cytomegalovirus exposure and HLA in healthy donors. Study summary: The 120 or so validation repertoires were produced on the same platform as the 720 or so repertoires of the first cohort. This was reported in a later analysis.

Study observations and caveats: Most observed TCR sequences were rare, whereas some public TCRs were detected in many donors.

This CDR3 comprises 13 residues. Germline assignment: CDR1 MNHNS and CDR2 SASEGT. Unmatched junction bases numbered 8, after V lost 10 bases and J lost 5 bases. Remarks on this clone: The antigen remains undetermined.

Profiled with immunoSEQ multiplex PCR; TCRdb holds only in-frame clones, not every one. This table has roughly 200,000 clones, roughly three quarters appearing once. Sequencing was done on a sample of PBMCs. The TCR sequence derives from a woman aged 25 to 45 in good health and CMV-seronegative. The chain employs TRBV6-1 and TRBJ2-1; TRBD2 matches 7 bases. The CDR3 here is CATVRGENNEQFF. The CDR3 DNA is TGTGCCACAGTTCGGGGGGAAAACAATGAGCAGTTCTTC.